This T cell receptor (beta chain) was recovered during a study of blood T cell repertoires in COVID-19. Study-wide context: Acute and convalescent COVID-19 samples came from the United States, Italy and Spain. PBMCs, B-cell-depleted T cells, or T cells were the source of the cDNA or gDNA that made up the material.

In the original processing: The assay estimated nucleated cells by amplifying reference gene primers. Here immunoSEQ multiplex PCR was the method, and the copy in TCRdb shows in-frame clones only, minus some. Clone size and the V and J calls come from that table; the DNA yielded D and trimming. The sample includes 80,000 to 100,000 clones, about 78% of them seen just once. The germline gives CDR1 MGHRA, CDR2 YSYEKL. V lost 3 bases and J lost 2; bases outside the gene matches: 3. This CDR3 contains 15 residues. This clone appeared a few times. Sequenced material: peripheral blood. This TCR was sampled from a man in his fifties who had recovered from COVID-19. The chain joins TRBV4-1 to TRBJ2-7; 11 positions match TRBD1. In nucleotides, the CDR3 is TGCGCCAGCAGCCAGGGGACAGGGGGTACCTACGAGCAGTACTTC. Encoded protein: CASSQGTGGTYEQYF.